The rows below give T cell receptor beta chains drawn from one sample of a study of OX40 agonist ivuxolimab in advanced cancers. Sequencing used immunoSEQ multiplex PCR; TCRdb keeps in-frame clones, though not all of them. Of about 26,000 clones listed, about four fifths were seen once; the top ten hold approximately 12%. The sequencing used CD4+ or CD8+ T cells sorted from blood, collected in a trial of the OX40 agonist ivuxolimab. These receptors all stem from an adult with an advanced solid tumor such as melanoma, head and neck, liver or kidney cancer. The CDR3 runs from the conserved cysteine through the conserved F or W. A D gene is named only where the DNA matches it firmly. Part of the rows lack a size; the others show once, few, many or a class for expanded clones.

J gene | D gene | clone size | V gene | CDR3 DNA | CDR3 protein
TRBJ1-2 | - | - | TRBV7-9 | TGTGCCAGCAGCTCCCAGCGTGGCTATGGCTACACCTTC | CASSSQRGYGYTF
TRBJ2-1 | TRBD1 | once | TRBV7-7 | TGTGCCAGCAGCCCCGGGACAGGTTACAATGAGCAGTTCTTC | CASSPGTGYNEQFF
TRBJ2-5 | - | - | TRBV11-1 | TGTGCCAGCAGCTTAGGCTTGGGCTACTCAGAGACCCAGTACTTC | CASSLGLGYSETQYF
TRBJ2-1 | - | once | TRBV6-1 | TGTGCCAGCAGTGAGGGGCAGGGGGGGAATGAGCAGTTCTTC | CASSEGQGGNEQFF
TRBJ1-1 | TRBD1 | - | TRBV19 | TGTGCCAGTAGTGCGGACAGGGGCCTACAGATGAACACTGAAGCTTTCTTT | CASSADRGLQMNTEAFF
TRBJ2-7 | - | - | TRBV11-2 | TGTGCCAGCAGCGAGGCCCTCACGCGACGGTACGAGCAGTACTTC | CASSEALTRRYEQYF
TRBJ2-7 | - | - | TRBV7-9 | TGTGCCAGCAGGAGGGGGATGGGGGAGCAGTACTTC | CASRRGMGEQYF
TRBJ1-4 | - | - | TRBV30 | TGTGCCTCGAATACGGGACGGTTCAATGAAAAACTGTTTTTT | CASNTGRFNEKLFF
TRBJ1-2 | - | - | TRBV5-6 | TGTGCCAGCAGCTTGGCGATGGGGACCTATGGCTACACCTTC | CASSLAMGTYGYTF
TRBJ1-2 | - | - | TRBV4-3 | TGCGCCAGCAGCCAACCGGACTATGGCTACACCTTC | CASSQPDYGYTF
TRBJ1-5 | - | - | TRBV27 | TGTGCCAGCAGTTTTGACGGGAATCAGCCCCAGCATTTT | CASSFDGNQPQHF
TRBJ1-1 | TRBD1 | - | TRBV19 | TGTGCCAGCACCAGGGGGCCTGGTACTGAAGCTTTCTTT | CASTRGPGTEAFF
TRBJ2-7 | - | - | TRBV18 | TGTGCCAGCTCACGGAAGACGCCGGACGAGCAGTACTTC | CASSRKTPDEQYF
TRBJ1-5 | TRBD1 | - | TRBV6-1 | TGTGCCAGCAGTGACTGGACAGGGGGCCATCAGCCCCAGCATTTT | CASSDWTGGHQPQHF
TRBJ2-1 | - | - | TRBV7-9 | TGTGCCAGCAGCGAAACTAGCTCCGATGAGCAGTTCTTC | CASSETSSDEQFF
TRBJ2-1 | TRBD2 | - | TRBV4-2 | TGTGCCAGCAGCCAAGAAAAAGGACTAGCGGCCTACAATGAGCAGTTCTTC | CASSQEKGLAAYNEQFF
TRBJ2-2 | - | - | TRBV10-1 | TGCGCCAGCAGTGTTACCTCGAACACCGGGGAGCTGTTTTTT | CASSVTSNTGELFF
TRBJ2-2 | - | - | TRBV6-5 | TGTGCCAGCAGTTACTCGGCCGGGGAGCTGTTTTTT | CASSYSAGELFF
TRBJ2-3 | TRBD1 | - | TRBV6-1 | TGTGCCAGCAGTGAAAAGACAGGGTGGACAGATACGCAGTATTTT | CASSEKTGWTDTQYF
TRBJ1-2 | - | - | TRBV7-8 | TGTGCCAGCAGCCCACGACGAGGGGGTGGTTCTAACTATGGCTACACCTTC | CASSPRRGGGSNYGYTF
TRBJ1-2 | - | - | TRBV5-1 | TGCGCCAGCAGCCTGAACCCGACCGGGACGGAGTTACCGTATGGCTACACCTTC | CASSLNPTGTELPYGYTF
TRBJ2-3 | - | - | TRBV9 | TGTGCCAGCAGCGTAGATGGGTTCACAGATACGCAGTATTTT | CASSVDGFTDTQYF
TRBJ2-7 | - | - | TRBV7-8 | TGTGCCAGCAGCTTACGTGGGGTCGAGCAGTACTTC | CASSLRGVEQYF
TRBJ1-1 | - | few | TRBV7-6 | TGTGCCAGCAGCTTAGGGGAAAACACTGAAGCTTTCTTT | CASSLGENTEAFF
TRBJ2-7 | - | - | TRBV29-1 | TGCAGCGTGAGAACAGGGTCCGACTACGAGCAGTACTTC | CSVRTGSDYEQYF
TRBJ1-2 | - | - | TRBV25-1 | TGTGCCAGCACCACAGATCCTAACTATGGCTACACCTTC | CASTTDPNYGYTF
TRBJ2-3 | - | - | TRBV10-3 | TGTGCCATCAGTGAGTCCCGGGACGGACTCACAGATACGCAGTATTTT | CAISESRDGLTDTQYF
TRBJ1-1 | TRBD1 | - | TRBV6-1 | TGTGCCAGCAGCTACAGGGGGCCCTACACTGAAGCTTTCTTT | CASSYRGPYTEAFF
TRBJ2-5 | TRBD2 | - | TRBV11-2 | TGTGCCAGCAGCTTGAAGGAGCGGGGGTTGGAAGAGACCCAGTACTTC | CASSLKERGLEETQYF
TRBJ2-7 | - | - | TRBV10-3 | TGTGCCATCAGTGAGTCGATGGCCTACGAGCAGTACTTC | CAISESMAYEQYF
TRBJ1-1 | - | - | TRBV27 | TGTGCCAGCAGGCGCGCAGGGGCGCCCACTGAAGCTTTCTTT | CASRRAGAPTEAFF
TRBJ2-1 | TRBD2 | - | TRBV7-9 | TGTGCCAGCAGCTCGGCGGGGGGAAGTGAGCAGTTCTTC | CASSSAGGSEQFF
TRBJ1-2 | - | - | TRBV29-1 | TGCAGCGTTGTGGGGGGCAGGGATCCTTCTAACTATGGCTACACCTTC | CSVVGGRDPSNYGYTF
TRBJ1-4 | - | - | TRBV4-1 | TGCGCCAGCAGCGGCCCTGAGGGGAATGAAAAACTGTTTTTT | CASSGPEGNEKLFF
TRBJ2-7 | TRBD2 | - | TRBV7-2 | TGTGCCAGCAGCTTAGGGCTAGCGGGTCTCGAAACCTACGAGCAGTACTTC | CASSLGLAGLETYEQYF
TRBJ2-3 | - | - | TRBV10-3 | TGTGCCATCAGTGAACCGGGGAGCACAGATACGCAGTATTTT | CAISEPGSTDTQYF
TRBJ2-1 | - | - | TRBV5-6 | TGTGCCAGCAGCTTTTTCAGCTCCTACAATGAGCAGTTCTTC | CASSFFSSYNEQFF
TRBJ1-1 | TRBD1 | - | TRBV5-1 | TGCGCCAGCAGTACGACCGGGACAGGGGATGAAGCTTTCTTT | CASSTTGTGDEAFF
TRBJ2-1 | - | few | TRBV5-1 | TGCGCCAGCAGCTTGGATCGTGGGCCTGAGCAGTTCTTC | CASSLDRGPEQFF
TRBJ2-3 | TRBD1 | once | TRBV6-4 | TGTGCCAGCAGTGACGTCGGGACAGGGGTAGATACGCAGTATTTT | CASSDVGTGVDTQYF
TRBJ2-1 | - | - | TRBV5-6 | TGTGCCAGCAACTCTAAGGGGCCCAACTCCTACAATGAGCAGTTCTTC | CASNSKGPNSYNEQFF
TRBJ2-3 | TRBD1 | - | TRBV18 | TGTGCCAGCTCACTTCAGTGGGACAGGCCGTGGGATACGCAGTATTTT | CASSLQWDRPWDTQYF
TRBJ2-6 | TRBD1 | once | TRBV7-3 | TGTGCCAGCAGCTTAAGGGTTCAGGGGGCTATGTTAAGCTCTGGGGCCAACGTCCTGACTTTC | CASSLRVQGAMLSSGANVLTF
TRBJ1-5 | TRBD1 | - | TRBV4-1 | TGCGCCAGCAGCCGACAGGGAGGGGGCAATCAGCCCCAGCATTTT | CASSRQGGGNQPQHF
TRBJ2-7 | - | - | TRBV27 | TGTGCCAGCAGTCCGCGGGCAGGGCGGGGCGAGCAGTACTTC | CASSPRAGRGEQYF